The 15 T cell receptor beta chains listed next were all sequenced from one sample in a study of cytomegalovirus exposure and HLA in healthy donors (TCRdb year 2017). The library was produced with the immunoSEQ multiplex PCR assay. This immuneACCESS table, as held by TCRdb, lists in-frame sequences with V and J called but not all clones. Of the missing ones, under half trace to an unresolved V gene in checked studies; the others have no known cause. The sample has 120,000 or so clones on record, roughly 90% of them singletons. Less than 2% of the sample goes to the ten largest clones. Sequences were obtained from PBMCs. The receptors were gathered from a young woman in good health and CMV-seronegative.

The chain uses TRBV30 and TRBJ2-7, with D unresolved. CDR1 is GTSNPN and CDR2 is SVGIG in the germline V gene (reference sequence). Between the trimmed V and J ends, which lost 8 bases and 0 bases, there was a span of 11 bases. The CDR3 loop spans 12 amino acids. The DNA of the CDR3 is TGTGCCCTTGAGTCCGGCTCCTACGAGCAGTACTTC. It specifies CALESGSYEQYF.

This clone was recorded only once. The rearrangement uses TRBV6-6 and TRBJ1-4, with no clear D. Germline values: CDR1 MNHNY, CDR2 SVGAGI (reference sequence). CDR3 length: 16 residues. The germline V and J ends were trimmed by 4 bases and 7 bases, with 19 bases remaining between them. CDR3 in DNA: TGTGCCAGCAGTTCCCCGGAGGAGGCGCGGGGTGAAAAACTGTTTTTT. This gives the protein CASSSPEEARGEKLFF.

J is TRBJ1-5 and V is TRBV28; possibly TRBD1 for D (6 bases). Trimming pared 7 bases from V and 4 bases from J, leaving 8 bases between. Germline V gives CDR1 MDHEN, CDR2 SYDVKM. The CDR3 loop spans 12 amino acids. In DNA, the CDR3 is TGTGCCAGCATCCAGGGGAATCAGCCCCAGCATTTT. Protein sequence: CASIQGNQPQHF.

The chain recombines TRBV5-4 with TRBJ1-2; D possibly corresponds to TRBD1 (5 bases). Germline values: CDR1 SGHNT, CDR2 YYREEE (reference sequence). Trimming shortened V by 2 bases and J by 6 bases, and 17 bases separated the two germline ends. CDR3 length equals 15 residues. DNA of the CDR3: TGTGCCAGCAGCTTTAGGTCCGGGGGAGGAGATGGCTACACCTTC. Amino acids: CASSFRSGGGDGYTF.

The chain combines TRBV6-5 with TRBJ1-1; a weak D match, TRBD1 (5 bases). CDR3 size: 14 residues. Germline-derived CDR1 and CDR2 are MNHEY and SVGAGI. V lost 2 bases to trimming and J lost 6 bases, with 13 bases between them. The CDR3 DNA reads TGTGCCAGCAGTTACGGGGGGGTGGGCGCTGAAGCTTTCTTT. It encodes CASSYGGVGAEAFF.

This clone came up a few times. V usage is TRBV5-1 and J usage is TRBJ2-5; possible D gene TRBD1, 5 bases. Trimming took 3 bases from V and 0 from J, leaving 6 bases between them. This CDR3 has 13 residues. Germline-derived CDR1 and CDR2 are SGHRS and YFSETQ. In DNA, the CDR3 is TGCGCCAGCAGCTCGGACAACCAAGAGACCCAGTACTTC. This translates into CASSSDNQETQYF.

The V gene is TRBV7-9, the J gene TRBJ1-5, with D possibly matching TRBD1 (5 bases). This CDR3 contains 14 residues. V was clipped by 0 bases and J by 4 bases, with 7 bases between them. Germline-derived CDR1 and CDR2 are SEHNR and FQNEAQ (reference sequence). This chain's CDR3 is CASSLAEGNQPQHF. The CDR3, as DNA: TGTGCCAGCAGCTTAGCGGAGGGGAATCAGCCCCAGCATTTT.

The CDR3 DNA reads TGTGCCAGCACCATGCCCGACAAATCCGGCTACACCTTC. Translating gives CASTMPDKSGYTF. The rearrangement uses TRBV5-4 and TRBJ1-2; D unclear. Germline lookup yields CDR1 SGHNT and CDR2 YYREEE (reference sequence). This CDR3 has 13 residues. V lost 6 bases, J lost 8 bases, and 17 bases lay in between.

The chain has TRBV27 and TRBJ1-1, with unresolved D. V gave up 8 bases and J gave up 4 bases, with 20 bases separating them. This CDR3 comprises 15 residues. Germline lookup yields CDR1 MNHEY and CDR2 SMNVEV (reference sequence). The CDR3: CASRAPTSKSTEAFF. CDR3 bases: TGTGCCAGCCGCGCCCCGACTTCCAAGTCCACTGAAGCTTTCTTT.

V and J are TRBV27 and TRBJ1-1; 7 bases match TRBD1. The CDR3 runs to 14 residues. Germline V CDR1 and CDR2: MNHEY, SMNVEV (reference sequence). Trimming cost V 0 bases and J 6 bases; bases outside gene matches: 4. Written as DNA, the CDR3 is TGTGCCAGCAGTTTATCTTTAGGGGGCTCTGAAGCTTTCTTT. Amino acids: CASSLSLGGSEAFF.

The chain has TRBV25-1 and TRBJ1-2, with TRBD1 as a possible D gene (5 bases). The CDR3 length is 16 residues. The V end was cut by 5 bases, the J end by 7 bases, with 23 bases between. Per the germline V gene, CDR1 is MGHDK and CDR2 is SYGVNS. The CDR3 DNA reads TGTGCCAGCAGTCCCCCTCCGGGCAGGGACTTGGGTGGCTACACCTTC. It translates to CASSPPPGRDLGGYTF.

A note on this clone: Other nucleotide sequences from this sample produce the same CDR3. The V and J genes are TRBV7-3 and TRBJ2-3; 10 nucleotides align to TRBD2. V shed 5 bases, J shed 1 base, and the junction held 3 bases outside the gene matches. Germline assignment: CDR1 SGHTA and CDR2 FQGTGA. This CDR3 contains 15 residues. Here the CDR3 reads CASSDGTSGTDTQYF. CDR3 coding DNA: TGTGCCAGCAGCGATGGGACTAGCGGCACAGATACGCAGTATTTT.

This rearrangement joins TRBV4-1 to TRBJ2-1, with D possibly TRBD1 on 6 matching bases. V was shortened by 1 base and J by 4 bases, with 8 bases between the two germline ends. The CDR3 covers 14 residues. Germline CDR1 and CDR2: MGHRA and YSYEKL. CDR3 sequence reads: CASSQVGGYNEQFF. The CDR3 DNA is TGCGCCAGCAGCCAAGTAGGGGGTTACAATGAGCAGTTCTTC.

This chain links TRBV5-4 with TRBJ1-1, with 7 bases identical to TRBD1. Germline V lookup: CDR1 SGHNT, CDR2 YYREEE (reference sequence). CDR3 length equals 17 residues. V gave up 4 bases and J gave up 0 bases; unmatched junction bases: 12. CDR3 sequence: CASSTGQLRGMNTEAFF. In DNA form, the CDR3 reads TGTGCCAGCAGCACGGGACAGCTTCGGGGCATGAACACTGAAGCTTTCTTT. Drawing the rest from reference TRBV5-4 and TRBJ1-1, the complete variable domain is ETGVTQSPTHLIKTRGQQVTLRCSSQSGHNTVSWYQQALGQGPQFIFQYYREEENGRGNFPPRFSGLQFPNYSSELNVNALELDDSALYLCASSTGQLRGMNTEAFFGQGTRLTVV.

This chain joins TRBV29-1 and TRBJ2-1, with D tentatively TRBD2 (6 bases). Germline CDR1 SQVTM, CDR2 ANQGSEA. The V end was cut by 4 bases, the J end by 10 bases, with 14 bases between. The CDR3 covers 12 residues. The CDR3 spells CSVARDSTEQFF. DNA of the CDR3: TGCAGCGTTGCACGGGACTCCACGGAGCAGTTCTTC.